The clone carrying this T cell receptor beta chain was seen only a few times. Germline lookup yields CDR1 SQVTM and CDR2 ANQGSEA. V dropped 7 bases and J dropped 0; count of bases not matched to a gene: 11. The CDR3 is made up of 18 amino acids. TCRdb called the 5' RACE reads again in MiXCR, with one record for every CDR3 protein. The table lists hundreds of thousands of distinct CDR3 sequences, 15% to 20% of them singletons, with around 12% in the top ten. The data were taken from a study of T-cell memory formation after mild COVID-19. The specimen was PBMCs or a T cell subset sorted from them (not recorded which). The chain recombines TRBV29-1 with TRBJ2-1; 14 bases map to TRBD2. The receptor was isolated from an adult woman who had mild COVID-19 (a few samples of this study predate the infection). Cell type and time point are not known. CDR3 protein: CSATGTSGSPYSYNEQFF. The CDR3 region has the DNA TGCAGCGCGACGGGGACTAGCGGGAGTCCCTACTCCTACAATGAGCAGTTCTTC.